This T cell receptor beta chain came from a study of cytomegalovirus exposure and HLA in healthy donors (dated by TCRdb to 2016 to 2017). Context from the whole study: An earlier analysis of some 550 of the donors reported roughly 270 Gb of sequence data and more than 90 million unique TCR beta sequences from some 180 million T cells. Typing coverage varied by locus: roughly 629-640 donors for A, B, C, DRB1 and DQB1; approximately 500 for DQA1; more than 600 for DPA1; around 450 for DPB1. The aim of the study was to test whether cataloging public T cell receptors could identify signatures of past pathogen exposure. Of the 350 to 450 genotyped donors, roughly 80% were placed in the genetic ancestry cluster associated with self-reported Caucasian donors. A later genetic analysis took genome-wide SNP genotypes for about 55% of the 666 donors and used that subset as a discovery cohort. An early release that covered around 590 HLA-typed donors contained about 300 gigabases of sequencing data and roughly 84 million unique TCR sequences. To study patterns of TCR occurrence, a later analysis re-analyzed previously published TCR beta repertoires from 650 to 750 donors and added high-resolution HLA genotyping. Roughly five DR-DQ haplotypes were handled as single units for association and clustering because linkage in the cohort was strong. An earlier analysis of about 600 of the donors used high-throughput TCR beta sequencing to judge whether each TCR beta V gene segment behaved as functional or pseudogenic. In the later analysis, no new phenotypic data were used to find candidate immune exposures; instead, reliance was placed on TCR beta sequences and their occurrence across donors. High-throughput TCR immunosequencing, statistical association of individual TCRs with disease status, and machine learning were combined to predict cytomegalovirus infection status. All discovery cohort repertoires had been generated on a single sequencing platform. Besides the first cohort of hundreds of subjects, a separate validation cohort made up of 120 or so different subjects was used. Donor age, sex, ethnicity and CMV serostatus were compiled alongside the repertoire data. The T cell repertoires of around 730 subjects were profiled by immunosequencing and related to cytomegalovirus serostatus. Among about 370 genotyped donors of the cohort, an average of approximately 240,000 unique TCR beta nucleotide sequences was sequenced per donor, of which roughly 17% were non-productive. Class I and class II HLA loci were covered by the typing at four-digit resolution.

The library relied on the immunoSEQ multiplex PCR assay. A mixture of 60 forward primers for TCR Vbeta segments and 13 reverse primers for TCR Jbeta segments was used in the multiplex PCR. The CDR3 region of rearranged TCR beta genes was amplified from genomic DNA with a multiplex PCR assay. The amplified TCR beta libraries were sequenced on the Illumina HiSeq System as 87-base-pair reads. In the source study's methods: A later analysis counted about 82 million unique TCR beta chains across the 550 to 700 repertoires, and some 11 million of these chains were shared by at least two donors. To remove PCR and sequencing errors, raw reads were error-corrected and collapsed into unique sequences using a nearest-neighbor algorithm that merged closely related sequences. To assign V, D and J gene segments, CDR3 sequences were aligned to IMGT reference sequences. For a sequence to be retained, at least a six-nucleotide match to both a V gene segment and a J gene segment was required. A rearrangement counted as productive if the CDR3 had no stop codons and remained in frame with V and J, and every other rearrangement counted as non-productive. CDR3 was defined by IMGT convention, running from the second conserved V-encoded cysteine to the conserved J-encoded phenylalanine. Sequences without an unambiguous match to a single V gene segment were excluded from the earlier analysis of about 630 of the donors. An earlier analysis of over 450 of the donors classified V segments as functional when productive rearrangements were above 56.7% and as segregating when the standard deviation between donors was above 5%. To diagnose cytomegalovirus status from the catalog of TCR beta chain sequences, a statistical classification framework was built. A later analysis assigned V and J genes by comparing TCR nucleotide sequences with IMGT/GENE-DB human TR gene sequences. The TCRdist pipeline was used in a later analysis to assign CDR3 sequences and most-parsimonious VDJ recombination scenarios. In a later analysis, every TCR beta chain was defined by the combination of its CDR3 amino acid sequence and its V-gene family, and reads without a unique V-gene family were dropped. As a way to deal with suspected cross-contamination and a sequencing artifact, a later analysis dropped 500 to 700 nucleotide sequences that were highly shared and had low generation probability. In a later analysis, a clonal expansion index for each public chain was calculated from normalized within-repertoire ranks of inferred template counts. A later analysis computed generation probabilities with a VDJ recombination model fitted to out-of-frame rearrangements, and checked the results against IGoR. A later analysis scored TCR-TCR, TCR-HLA and TCR-CMV co-occurrence with hypergeometric tests, applying a repertoire-size bias correction to TCR pairs. A later analysis estimated false discovery rates by permuting HLA or CMV assignments 20 times. A later analysis grouped co-occurring TCRs with DBSCAN, adding TCRdist sequence similarity when clustering within HLA-allele-positive subsets. Co-occurrence clustering excluded repertoires with fewer than 30,000 or more than 120,000 public chains, plus five with anomalous nucleotide sharing. The table was pulled from immuneACCESS by TCRdb, which kept in-frame rearrangements only. Such tables lose some clones; where checked, under half of the loss comes from unresolved V genes, and the rest has no known cause. V and J calls and clone size come straight from that table; D and trimming were deduced from the DNA. This sample has roughly 150,000 clones in its table, and about 80% of those were observed once. Of the sample, about 0.66% falls within the top ten clones.

On the study overall, not on this receptor specifically: Several of the top co-occurrence clusters appeared to be linked to parvovirus B19, influenza, CMV and Epstein-Barr virus, according to a later analysis. Compared with the 666-donor mean, donors in an Asian-associated ancestry cluster had fewer N-insertions in productive TCRs, according to a later genetic analysis. HLA typing was unavailable for some donors at each locus, so association tests used only the typed subset. Correlated functional status among segregating V segments might reflect linkage disequilibrium, but an unknown experimental factor could not be ruled out. In a later genetic analysis, a missense DCLRE1C variant was associated with V-gene and J-gene trimming of TCR beta chains, and the association was replicated in an independent cohort. Most TCR sequences were observed very rarely across donors, whereas some public TCRs were present in many individuals. A group of highly shared sequence variants was considered likely to be a technical artifact of the sequencing pipeline. The presence/absence analyses assumed that sequencing depth was roughly uniform across donors, and that assumption may not be true. Compared with equally common non-associated chains, HLA-associated TCR beta chains in a later analysis were more clonally expanded and had lower generation probabilities. A further reported finding was that TCR beta sequences accurately predicted the HLA-A and HLA-B alleles for most subjects in the first cohort. When HLA alleles, especially DR and DQ, strongly co-occurred, attributing TCR associations to individual alleles was difficult. The authors suggested that the approach could potentially be generalized to other disease states and immunological phenotypes. CMV serostatus was the only immune exposure information available for the cohort. Most CMV-associated TCR beta chains appeared to be HLA-restricted in a later analysis, and the HLA associations seemed to be driven largely by CMV exposure. Some IMGT-functional V segments, including TRBV6-2 and TRBV6-3, could not be told apart with the 87-base-pair reads, so those segments were excluded. Because counts were too low, more than 15 rarely observed V segments, including chromosome 9 orphons, were excluded from the earlier analysis of some 540 of the donors. In both the original and validation cohorts, the classifier was reported to diagnose cytomegalovirus status with high specificity and sensitivity. In vitro tests confirmed that a few of the cytomegalovirus-associated TCR beta chains recognize cytomegalovirus antigens. In a later analysis, the rate of TCR association differed among HLA loci, with DRB1 alleles having the most associated TCRs and HLA-C alleles having the fewest. In an earlier analysis of over 550 of the donors, most TCR beta V segments were observed in productive rearrangements about 90% or about 30% of the time, broadly matching IMGT annotations. In a later analysis, some 18,000 TCR beta sequences were associated with specific HLA alleles at a false discovery rate of 0.05. This cohort had only TCR beta chains sequenced, and the lack of alpha or paired-chain data limited which features could be detected. The study listed 164 TCR beta chains as associated with cytomegalovirus.

In total, 666 healthy bone marrow donors made up the cohort. All cohort members were sampled while nominally healthy, although unrecorded immune exposures were likely present. The donor tested CMV seronegative, placing the donor among the 350 or so seronegative members of the cohort. A peripheral blood sample was provided by each donor, and peripheral blood mononuclear cells were used for TCR beta sequencing. Genomic DNA was extracted from the blood cell samples with the Qiagen DNeasy Blood Extraction Kit. The germline V gene (reference sequence) specifies SEHNR as CDR1 and FQNEAQ as CDR2. Trimmed from V: 7 bases; trimmed from J: 2 bases; junction bases lacking a gene match: 8. Including the terminal cysteine and phenylalanine, the CDR3 comprises 16 residues. The CDR3 DNA has 48 bases and is translated from base 1. Comment on this clone: Its recognized antigen is unknown. Per-base qualities were not stored, and no clone one base away is much larger.

The sequence was collected from a male donor in good health and CMV-seronegative. This chain is built from TRBV7-9 and TRBJ2-6, and TRBD1 matches 7 of the central bases. The specimen sequenced was PBMCs. The DNA sequence reads TGTGCCAGCACCACAGGGGTCCCAGCTGGGGCCAACGTCCTGACTTTC. Translated, this gives CASTTGVPAGANVLTF.